The rows below give T cell receptor beta chains drawn from one sample of a study of T cell changes during pregnancy in multiple sclerosis. Measured with immunoSEQ multiplex PCR; TCRdb has only the in-frame clones, and not every one. The table shows roughly 16,000 clones, with 88% occurring only once. Sequencing was performed on CD8+ T cells from peripheral blood mononuclear cells, taken after pregnancy. The receptor set was obtained from a female donor in good health, enrolled as a control in a pregnancy study. The CDR3 runs from the conserved cysteine through the conserved F or W. The D gene is left open where the match is weak. For some rows the clone size is stated as once, few or many, or as a class when expanded; others skip it.

v_gene	d_gene	j_gene	abundance	CDR3aa	CDR3nt
TRBV19	NA	TRBJ2-3	NA	CASSIGLTSTDTQYF	TGTGCCAGTAGTATCGGGTTGACTAGCACAGATACGCAGTATTTT
TRBV25-1	NA	TRBJ2-5	NA	CASSEVRTIAETQYF	TGTGCCAGCAGTGAGGTACGGACTATAGCGGAGACCCAGTACTTC
TRBV6-5	NA	TRBJ1-1	NA	CASSWSRGGTTEAFF	TGTGCCAGCAGTTGGTCTCGGGGAGGGACCACTGAAGCTTTCTTT
TRBV14	NA	TRBJ2-3	NA	CASSLWGGTDTQYF	TGTGCCAGCAGCCTCTGGGGGGGCACAGATACGCAGTATTTT
TRBV28	TRBD2	TRBJ2-5	NA	CASSSSGGGWYQETQYF	TGTGCCAGCAGTTCTTCCGGGGGGGGGTGGTACCAAGAGACCCAGTACTTC
TRBV12-2	NA	TRBJ2-1	NA	CASRFTLAGDNEQFF	TGTGCAAGTCGCTTTACGCTAGCGGGAGACAATGAGCAGTTCTTC
TRBV5-1	NA	TRBJ2-3	NA	CASYYTESDTQYF	TGCGCCAGCTACTACACCGAGTCAGATACGCAGTATTTT
TRBV27	TRBD2	TRBJ2-3	NA	CASSLTSGYTDTQYF	TGTGCCAGCAGTTTAACTAGCGGATACACAGATACGCAGTATTTT
TRBV5-4	NA	TRBJ2-1	NA	CASSRDNEQFF	TGTGCCAGCAGCCGGGACAATGAGCAGTTCTTC
TRBV5-1	TRBD2	TRBJ2-7	once	CASSLWSSGAYYEQYF	TGCGCCAGCAGCTTGTGGAGTAGCGGGGCCTACTACGAGCAGTACTTC
TRBV19	NA	TRBJ1-5	NA	CASSMGGIDQPQHF	TGTGCCAGTAGTATGGGGGGGATCGATCAGCCCCAGCATTTT
TRBV9	NA	TRBJ2-1	few	CASSPDPGNEQFF	TGTGCCAGCAGCCCTGACCCGGGGAATGAGCAGTTCTTC
TRBV7-2	NA	TRBJ2-7	NA	CASSLDPGAGEFGEQYF	TGTGCCAGCAGCTTAGACCCAGGGGCGGGAGAGTTCGGCGAGCAGTACTTC
TRBV19	TRBD1	TRBJ1-2	NA	CATRAGGGYTF	TGTGCCACCCGCGCAGGGGGCGGCTACACCTTC
TRBV9	NA	TRBJ1-2	NA	CASFSYGYTF	TGTGCCAGCTTCAGCTATGGCTACACCTTC
TRBV29-1	NA	TRBJ2-7	NA	CSVEEEGGYEQYF	TGCAGCGTTGAAGAAGAGGGTGGGTACGAGCAGTACTTC
TRBV28	TRBD1	TRBJ1-2	NA	CASSLFTPGGDGYTF	TGTGCCAGCAGTTTATTTACCCCAGGGGGCGATGGCTACACCTTC
TRBV2	NA	TRBJ2-7	NA	CASMEGANYEQYF	TGTGCCAGCATGGAGGGGGCGAACTACGAGCAGTACTTC
TRBV4-2	NA	TRBJ2-7	once	CASSQEGGDRSYEQYF	TGTGCCAGCAGCCAAGAGGGGGGGGACAGGTCCTACGAGCAGTACTTC